These 13 T cell receptor beta chains were all obtained from the same sample, sequenced in a study of blood T cell repertoires in COVID-19. Using immunoSEQ multiplex PCR, the repertoire was profiled, and TCRdb retains in-frame clones only, with some absent. This sample has about 100,000 clones, with just over 85% found just once. The sample comprised peripheral blood. These receptors all come from a human donor in a cohort sampled during active COVID-19.

The V call is TRBV10-2, the J call TRBJ2-1, with a tentative D call TRBD1 (6 bases). V lost 6 bases and J lost 0, with 9 bases in between. The CDR3 consists of 14 residues. Per germline, CDR1 WSHSY and CDR2 SAAADI. As DNA, the CDR3 is TGCGCCAGCAGAGACAGGAGCTCCTACAATGAGCAGTTCTTC. It translates to CASRDRSSYNEQFF.

The rearrangement uses TRBV5-1 and TRBJ2-2; D gene ambiguous. Germline V gives CDR1 SGHRS, CDR2 YFSETQ. The CDR3 loop spans 15 amino acids. The V end was cut by 0 bases, the J end by 0 bases, with 6 bases between. DNA of the CDR3: TGCGCCAGCAGCTTGGACAATCCGAACACCGGGGAGCTGTTTTTT. Residues: CASSLDNPNTGELFF.

The chain links TRBV19 to TRBJ2-7, with 9 bases identical to TRBD1. The V and J ends lost 6 bases and 6 bases, in that order; junction bases with no gene match: 6. The germline V gene encodes CDR1 LNHDA and CDR2 SQIVND (reference sequence). The CDR3 has 13 amino acids. CDR3 loop: CASSPRQGGEQYF. The CDR3 DNA reads TGTGCCAGTAGCCCGAGACAGGGGGGCGAGCAGTACTTC. The variable domain in full, completed from reference TRBV19 and TRBJ2-7, reads DGGITQSPKYLFRKEGQNVTLSCEQNLNHDAMYWYRQDPGQGLRLIYYSQIVNDFQKGDIAEGYSVSREKKESFPLTVTSAQKNPTAFYLCASSPRQGGEQYFGPGTRLTVT.

The V gene is TRBV5-8, the J gene TRBJ2-1; 7 nucleotides match TRBD1. Germline V gene data show CDR1 as SGHTS and CDR2 as YDEGEE. The CDR3 runs to 15 residues. J lost 1 base, V lost 3 bases, and 4 bases had no gene match. The CDR3 DNA is TGTGCCAGCAGCTCACAGGGGATGTCCTACAATGAGCAGTTCTTC. It yields the protein CASSSQGMSYNEQFF.

The rearrangement links TRBV28 to TRBJ1-3, with D tentatively TRBD1 (5 bases). The CDR3 covers 14 residues. V shed 6 bases and J shed 5 bases, with 14 bases lying between them. In germline, CDR1 is MDHEN, CDR2 SYDVKM. As DNA, the CDR3 is TGTGCCAGCAGGCCGGGGGGGAGCAGAAACACCATATATTTT. It is translated as CASRPGGSRNTIYF.

The chain has TRBV21-1 and TRBJ2-2; TRBD1 is the table's D call, not checked against the DNA. TRBV21-1 constitutes a pseudogene. This CDR3 spans 18 amino acids. The DNA of the CDR3 is TGTGCCAGCAGCAAAGTAGGGATGTCAGGGGGTGGAACCGGGGAGCTGTTTTTT. This sequence encodes CASSKVGMSGGGTGELFF.

The chain recombines TRBV28 with TRBJ1-5; D possibly corresponds to TRBD1 (6 bases). V was shortened by 2 bases and J by 7 bases, with 12 bases between the two germline ends. Germline CDR1 reads MDHEN; CDR2 reads SYDVKM. This CDR3 contains 14 residues. The CDR3 reads CASSLRTGHQPQHF. CDR3 nucleotides: TGTGCCAGCAGTTTAAGAACAGGGCACCAGCCCCAGCATTTT.

This rearrangement joins TRBV5-5 to TRBJ2-3; no reliable D call. Trimming took 4 bases from V and 0 from J, leaving 12 bases between them. The CDR3 contains 15 residues. Germline V gene sequence: CDR1 SGHKS, CDR2 YYEKEE (reference sequence). The CDR3 coding sequence is TGTGCCAGCAGCGCCGCCAGGATGAGCACAGATACGCAGTATTTT. It codes for CASSAARMSTDTQYF.

This chain uses TRBV29-1 with TRBJ2-1; 11 bases agree with TRBD2. This CDR3 is 15 amino acids long. CDR1 is SQVTM, CDR2 ANQGSEA, per germline. The trim removed 7 bases at V and 4 bases at J, leaving 9 bases unmatched. The CDR3 coding sequence is TGCAGCGCCGGCGGGACTAGCGGATTGTACAATGAGCAGTTCTTC. As protein: CSAGGTSGLYNEQFF.

The chain recombines TRBV28 with TRBJ2-5, with D maybe TRBD2 (6 bases). The CDR3 is 13 amino acids. Trimming removed 10 bases at V and 5 bases at J, with 17 bases between. Per germline, CDR1 MDHEN and CDR2 SYDVKM. This CDR3 reads CATAGTTGETQYF. Here the CDR3 DNA reads TGTGCCACCGCGGGGACCACCGGTGAGACCCAGTACTTC.

This chain connects TRBV19 to TRBJ1-5, with D maybe TRBD1 (6 bases). The CDR3 length is 14 residues. Germline loops: CDR1 LNHDA, CDR2 SQIVND (reference sequence). V lost 10 bases to trimming and J lost 4 bases, with 17 bases between them. CDR3 amino acids: CATKRQAGNQPQHF. The CDR3 DNA reads as TGTGCCACCAAGAGACAGGCTGGGAATCAGCCCCAGCATTTT.

This chain uses TRBV28 with TRBJ2-7; the match to TRBD2 covers 9 bases. V trimming: 7 bases; J trimming: 2 bases; junction bases outside the gene matches: 9. This CDR3 region has 15 residues. Germline CDR1 MDHEN, CDR2 SYDVKM. As DNA, the CDR3 is TGTGCCAGCATCAAGGCGGGACTAGCCGCCTACGAGCAGTACTTC. The encoded protein is CASIKAGLAAYEQYF.

This clone occurred a few times. The V call is TRBV18, the J call TRBJ2-7, with D perhaps matching TRBD2 (5 bases). V lost 2 bases and J lost 0, with 14 bases in between. The CDR3 is made up of 16 amino acids. Looked up from germline, CDR1 is KGHSH and CDR2 is LQKENI. CDR3 bases: TGTGCCAGCTCACCAGGACTTCGTCGAAGCTCCTACGAGCAGTACTTC. This gives the protein CASSPGLRRSSYEQYF.